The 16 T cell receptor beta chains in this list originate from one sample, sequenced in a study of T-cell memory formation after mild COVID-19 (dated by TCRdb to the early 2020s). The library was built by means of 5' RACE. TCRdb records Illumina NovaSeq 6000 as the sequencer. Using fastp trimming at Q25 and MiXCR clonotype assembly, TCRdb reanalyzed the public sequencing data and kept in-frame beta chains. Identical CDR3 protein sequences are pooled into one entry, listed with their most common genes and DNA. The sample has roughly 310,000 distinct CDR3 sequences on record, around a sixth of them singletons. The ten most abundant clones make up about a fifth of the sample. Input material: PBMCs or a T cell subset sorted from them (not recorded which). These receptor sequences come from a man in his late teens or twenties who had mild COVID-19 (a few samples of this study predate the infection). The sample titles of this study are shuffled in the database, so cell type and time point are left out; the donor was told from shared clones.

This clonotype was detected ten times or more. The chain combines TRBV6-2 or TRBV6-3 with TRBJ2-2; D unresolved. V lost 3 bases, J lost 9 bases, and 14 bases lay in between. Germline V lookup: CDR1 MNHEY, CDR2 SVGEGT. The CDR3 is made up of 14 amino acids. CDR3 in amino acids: CASSYTLSPRELFF. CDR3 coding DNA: TGTGCCAGCAGTTATACCCTCTCTCCCCGGGAGCTGTTTTTT.

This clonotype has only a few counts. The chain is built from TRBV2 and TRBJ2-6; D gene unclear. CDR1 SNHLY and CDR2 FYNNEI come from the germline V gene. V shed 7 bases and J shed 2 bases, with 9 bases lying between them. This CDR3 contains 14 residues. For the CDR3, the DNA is TGTGCCAGCAATTTCCTAGCTGGGGCCAACGTCCTGACTTTC. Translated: CASNFLAGANVLTF.

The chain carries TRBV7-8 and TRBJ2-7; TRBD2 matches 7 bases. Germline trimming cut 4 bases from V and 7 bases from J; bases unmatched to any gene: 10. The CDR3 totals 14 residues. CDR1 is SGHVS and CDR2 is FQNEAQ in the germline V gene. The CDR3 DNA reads TGTGCCAGCAGCTACCCGGTCGGGGGGAGTGAGCAGTACTTC. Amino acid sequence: CASSYPVGGSEQYF.

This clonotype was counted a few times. CDR3 in amino acids: CASSPTLGGQPQHF. CDR3 in DNA: TGTGCCAGCAGCCCCACTCTGGGGGGGCAGCCCCAGCATTTT. The V gene is TRBV7-9, the J gene TRBJ1-5, with TRBD1 as a possible D gene (5 bases). The CDR3 is made up of 14 amino acids. V gave up 5 bases and J gave up 7 bases, with 15 bases separating them. Germline V gene sequence: CDR1 SEHNR, CDR2 FQNEAQ (reference sequence).

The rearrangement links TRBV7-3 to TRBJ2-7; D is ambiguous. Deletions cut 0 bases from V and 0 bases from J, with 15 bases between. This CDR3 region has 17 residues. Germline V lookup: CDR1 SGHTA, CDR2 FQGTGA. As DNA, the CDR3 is TGTGCCAGCAGCTTAACCGGGCCCCCCTTAAGCTCCTACGAGCAGTACTTC. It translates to CASSLTGPPLSSYEQYF.

The CDR3 region has the DNA TGTGCCAGCAGCCGCCCCCCGGGCGGCACTGAAGCTTTCTTT. Translation: CASSRPPGGTEAFF. The chain carries TRBV12-3 or TRBV12-4 and TRBJ1-1; D unclear. Trimming shortened V by 6 bases and J by 4 bases, and 15 bases separated the two germline ends. The CDR3 has 14 amino acids.

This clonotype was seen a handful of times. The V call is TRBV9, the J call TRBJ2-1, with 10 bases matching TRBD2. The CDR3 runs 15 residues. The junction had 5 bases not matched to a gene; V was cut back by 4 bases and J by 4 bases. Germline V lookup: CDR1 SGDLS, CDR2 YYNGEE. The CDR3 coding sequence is TGTGCCAGCAGCCCTAGCGGGGGTCTTTACAATGAGCAGTTCTTC. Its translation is CASSPSGGLYNEQFF.

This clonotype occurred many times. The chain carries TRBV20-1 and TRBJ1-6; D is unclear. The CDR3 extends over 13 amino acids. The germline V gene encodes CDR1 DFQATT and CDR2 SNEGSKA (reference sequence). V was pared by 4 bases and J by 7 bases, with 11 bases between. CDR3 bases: TGCAGTGCTAACTTCGGGCCCAATTCACCCCTCCACTTT. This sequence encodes CSANFGPNSPLHF.

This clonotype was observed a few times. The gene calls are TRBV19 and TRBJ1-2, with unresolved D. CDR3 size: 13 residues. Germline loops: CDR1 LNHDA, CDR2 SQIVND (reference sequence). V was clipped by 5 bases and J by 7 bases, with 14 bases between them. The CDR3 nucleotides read TGTGCCAGTAGTCCCGCAATAGGCGTTGGCTACACCTTC. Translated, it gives CASSPAIGVGYTF.

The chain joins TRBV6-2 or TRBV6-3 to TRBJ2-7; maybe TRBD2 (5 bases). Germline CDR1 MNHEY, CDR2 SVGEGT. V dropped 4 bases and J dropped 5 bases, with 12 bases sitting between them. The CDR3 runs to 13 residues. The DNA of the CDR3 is TGTGCCAGCAGTTTCGGCGGGTCCGACGAGCAGTACTTC. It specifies CASSFGGSDEQYF.

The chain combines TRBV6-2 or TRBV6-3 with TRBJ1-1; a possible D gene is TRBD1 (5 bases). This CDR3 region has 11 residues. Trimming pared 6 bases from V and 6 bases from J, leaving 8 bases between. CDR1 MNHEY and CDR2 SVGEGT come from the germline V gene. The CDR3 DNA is TGTGCCAGCAGCAGGGACGCTGAAGCTTTCTTT. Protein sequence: CASSRDAEAFF.

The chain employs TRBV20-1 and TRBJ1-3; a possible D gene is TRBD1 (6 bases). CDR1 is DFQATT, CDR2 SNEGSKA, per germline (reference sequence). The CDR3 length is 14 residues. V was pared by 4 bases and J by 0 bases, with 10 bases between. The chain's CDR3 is CSATQDSSGNTIYF. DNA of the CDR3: TGCAGTGCTACCCAGGACAGCTCTGGAAACACCATATATTTT.

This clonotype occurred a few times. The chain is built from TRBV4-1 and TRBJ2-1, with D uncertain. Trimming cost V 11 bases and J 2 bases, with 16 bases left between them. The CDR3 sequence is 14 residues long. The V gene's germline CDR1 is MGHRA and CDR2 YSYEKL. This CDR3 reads CAGKPEGPYNEQFF. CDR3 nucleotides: TGCGCCGGCAAACCTGAAGGTCCCTACAATGAGCAGTTCTTC.

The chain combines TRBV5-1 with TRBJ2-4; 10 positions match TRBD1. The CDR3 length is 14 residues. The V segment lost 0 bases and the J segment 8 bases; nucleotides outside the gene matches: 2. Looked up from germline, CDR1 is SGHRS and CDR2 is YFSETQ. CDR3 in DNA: TGCGCCAGCAGCTTGGTAGGGACAGGGGACATTCAGTACTTC. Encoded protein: CASSLVGTGDIQYF.

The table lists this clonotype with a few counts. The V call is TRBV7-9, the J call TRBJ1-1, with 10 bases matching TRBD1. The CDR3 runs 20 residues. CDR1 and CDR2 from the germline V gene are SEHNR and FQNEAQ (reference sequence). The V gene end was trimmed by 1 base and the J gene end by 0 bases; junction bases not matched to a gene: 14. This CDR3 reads CASSLGWTGGGNVMNTEAFF. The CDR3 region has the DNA TGTGCCAGCAGCTTAGGCTGGACAGGGGGAGGAAATGTGATGAACACTGAAGCTTTCTTT.

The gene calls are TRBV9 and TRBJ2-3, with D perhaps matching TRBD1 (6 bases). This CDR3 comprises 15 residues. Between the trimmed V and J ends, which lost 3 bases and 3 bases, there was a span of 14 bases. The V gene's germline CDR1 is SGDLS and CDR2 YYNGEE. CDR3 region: CASSETGTSTDTQYF. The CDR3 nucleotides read TGTGCCAGCAGCGAAACCGGGACATCAACAGATACGCAGTATTTT.